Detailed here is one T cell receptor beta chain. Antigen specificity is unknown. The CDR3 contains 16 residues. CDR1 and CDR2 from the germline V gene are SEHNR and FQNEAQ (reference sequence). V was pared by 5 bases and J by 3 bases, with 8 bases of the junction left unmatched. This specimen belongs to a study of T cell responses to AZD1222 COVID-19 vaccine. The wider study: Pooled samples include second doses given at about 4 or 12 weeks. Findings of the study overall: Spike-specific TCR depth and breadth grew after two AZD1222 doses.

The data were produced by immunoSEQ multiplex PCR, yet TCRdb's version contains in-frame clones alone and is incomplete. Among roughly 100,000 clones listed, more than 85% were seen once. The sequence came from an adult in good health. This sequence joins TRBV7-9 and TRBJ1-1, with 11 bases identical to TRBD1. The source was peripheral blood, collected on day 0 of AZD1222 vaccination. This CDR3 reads CASSPGTGGGHTEAFF. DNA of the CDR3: TGTGCCAGCAGCCCCGGGACAGGGGGAGGACACACTGAAGCTTTCTTT.